This entry features one TCR beta chain sequence. TCRdb reprocessed the RACE reads with MiXCR, giving one entry per CDR3 protein. The table records around 50,000 distinct CDR3 sequences, 9% to 9.5% of them present only once. Time point given: patch test 1, 2 weeks after DPC sensitization. Treatment defined: therapeutic diphenylcyclopropenone sensitization with weekly scalp DPC. This sample was included in a study of human T cells and chemical hapten exposure. In germline, CDR1 is MDHEN, CDR2 SYDVKM. The ends were cut back, 5 bases at V and 3 bases at J, with 7 bases in the middle. There are 12 residues in the CDR3.

The source was whole blood, collected in connection with sensitization to the hapten diphenylcyclopropenone (DPC). This chain joins TRBV28 and TRBJ1-2; D call uncertain. This sequence was found in a woman aged 35 to 49 with alopecia areata. Some clones in this sample may be carry-over from other donors' samples. The CDR3 sequence is CASSLNYYGYTF. CDR3 bases: TGTGCCAGCAGTCTGAACTACTATGGCTACACCTTC.